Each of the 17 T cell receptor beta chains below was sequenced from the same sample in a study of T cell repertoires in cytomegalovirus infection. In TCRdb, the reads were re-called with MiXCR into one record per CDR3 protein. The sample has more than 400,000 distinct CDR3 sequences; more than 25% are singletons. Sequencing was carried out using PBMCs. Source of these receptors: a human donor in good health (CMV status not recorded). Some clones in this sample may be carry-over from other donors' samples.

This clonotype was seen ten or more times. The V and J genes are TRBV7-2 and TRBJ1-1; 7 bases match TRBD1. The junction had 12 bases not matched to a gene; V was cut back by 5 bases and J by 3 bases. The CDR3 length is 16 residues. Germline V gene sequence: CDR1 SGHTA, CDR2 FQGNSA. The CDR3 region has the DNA TGTGCCAGCAGCCCCGTCCCACCGGGACAGTACACTGAAGCTTTCTTT. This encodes CASSPVPPGQYTEAFF.

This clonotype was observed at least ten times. The CDR3 DNA reads TGTGCCAGCAGCTTTACGGGACAGGCCATGAACACTGAAGCTTTCTTT. Translated: CASSFTGQAMNTEAFF. The chain employs TRBV7-9 and TRBJ1-1; 8 nucleotides line up with TRBD1. CDR3 length: 16 amino acids. Germline trimming cut 3 bases from V and 0 bases from J; bases unmatched to any gene: 6. The germline gives CDR1 SEHNR, CDR2 FQNEAQ (reference sequence).

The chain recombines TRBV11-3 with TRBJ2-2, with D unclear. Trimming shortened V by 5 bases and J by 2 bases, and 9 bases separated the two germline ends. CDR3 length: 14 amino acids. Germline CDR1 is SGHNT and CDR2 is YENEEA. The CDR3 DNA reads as TGTGCCAGCAGCCCACCAATAAACACCGGGGAGCTGTTTTTT. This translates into CASSPPINTGELFF.

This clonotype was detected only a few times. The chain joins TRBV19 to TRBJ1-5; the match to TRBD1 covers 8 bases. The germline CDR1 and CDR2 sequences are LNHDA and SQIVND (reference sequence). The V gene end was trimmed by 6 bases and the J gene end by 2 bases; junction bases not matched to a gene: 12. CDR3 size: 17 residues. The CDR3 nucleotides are TGTGCCAGTAGGGCGGGGACAGGTTCCCTTCGCAATCAGCCCCAGCATTTT. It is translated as CASRAGTGSLRNQPQHF. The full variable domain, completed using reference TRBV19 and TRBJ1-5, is DGGITQSPKYLFRKEGQNVTLSCEQNLNHDAMYWYRQDPGQGLRLIYYSQIVNDFQKGDIAEGYSVSREKKESFPLTVTSAQKNPTAFYLCASRAGTGSLRNQPQHFGDGTRLSIL.

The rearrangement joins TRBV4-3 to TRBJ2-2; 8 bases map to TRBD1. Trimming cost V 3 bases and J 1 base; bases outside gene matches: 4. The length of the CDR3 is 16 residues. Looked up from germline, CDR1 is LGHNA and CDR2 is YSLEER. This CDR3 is CASSQGQVLNTGELFF. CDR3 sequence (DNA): TGCGCCAGCAGCCAGGGACAGGTCCTGAACACCGGGGAGCTGTTTTTT.

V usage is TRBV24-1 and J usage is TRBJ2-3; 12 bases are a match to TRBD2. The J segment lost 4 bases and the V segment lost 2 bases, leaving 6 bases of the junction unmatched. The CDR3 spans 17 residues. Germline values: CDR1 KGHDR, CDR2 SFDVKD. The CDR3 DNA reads TGTGCCACCAGTGATTCGCGACTAGCGGGAGTTGCAGATACGCAGTATTTT. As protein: CATSDSRLAGVADTQYF.

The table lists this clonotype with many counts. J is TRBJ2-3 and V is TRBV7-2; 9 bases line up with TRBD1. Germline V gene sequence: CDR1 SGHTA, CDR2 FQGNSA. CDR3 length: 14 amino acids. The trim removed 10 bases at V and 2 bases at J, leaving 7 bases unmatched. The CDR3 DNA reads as TGTGCCACTAGACAGGGGGGCTCCACAGATACGCAGTATTTT. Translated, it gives CATRQGGSTDTQYF. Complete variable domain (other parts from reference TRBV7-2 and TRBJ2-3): GAGVSQSPSNKVTEKGKDVELRCDPISGHTALYWYRQSLGQGLEFLIYFQGNSAPDKSGLPSDRFSAERTGGSVSTLTIQRTQQEDSAVYLCATRQGGSTDTQYFGPGTRLTVL.

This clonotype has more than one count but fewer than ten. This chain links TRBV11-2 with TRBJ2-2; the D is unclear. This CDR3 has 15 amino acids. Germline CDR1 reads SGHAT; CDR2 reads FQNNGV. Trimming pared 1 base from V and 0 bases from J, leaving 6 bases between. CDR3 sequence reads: CASSLALSNTGELFF. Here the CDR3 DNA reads TGTGCCAGCAGCTTAGCATTGTCGAACACCGGGGAGCTGTTTTTT.

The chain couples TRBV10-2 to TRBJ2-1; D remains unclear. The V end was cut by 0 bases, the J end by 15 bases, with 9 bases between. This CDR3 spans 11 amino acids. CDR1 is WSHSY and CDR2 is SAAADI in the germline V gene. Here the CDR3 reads CASSESTLVFF. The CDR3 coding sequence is TGCGCCAGCAGTGAGTCGACTCTCGTGTTCTTC.

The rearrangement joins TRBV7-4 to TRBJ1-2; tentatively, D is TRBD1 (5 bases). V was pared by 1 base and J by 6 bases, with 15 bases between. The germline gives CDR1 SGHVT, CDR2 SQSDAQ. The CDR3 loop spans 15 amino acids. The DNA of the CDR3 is TGTGCCAGCAGCTTAGGGGGACCCACGTGGGATGGCTACACCTTC. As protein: CASSLGGPTWDGYTF.

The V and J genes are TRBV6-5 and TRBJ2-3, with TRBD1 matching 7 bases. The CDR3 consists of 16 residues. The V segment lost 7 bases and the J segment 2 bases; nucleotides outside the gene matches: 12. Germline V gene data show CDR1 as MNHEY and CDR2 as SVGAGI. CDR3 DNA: TGTGCCAGCATTTCTCCGGGACAGAAGATCACAGATACGCAGTATTTT. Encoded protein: CASISPGQKITDTQYF.

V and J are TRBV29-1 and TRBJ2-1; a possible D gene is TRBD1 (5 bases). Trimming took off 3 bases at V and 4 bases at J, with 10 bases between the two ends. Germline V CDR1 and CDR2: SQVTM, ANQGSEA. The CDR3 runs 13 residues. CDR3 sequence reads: CSVDLPGYNEQFF. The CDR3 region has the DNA TGCAGCGTTGACCTCCCAGGGTACAATGAGCAGTTCTTC.

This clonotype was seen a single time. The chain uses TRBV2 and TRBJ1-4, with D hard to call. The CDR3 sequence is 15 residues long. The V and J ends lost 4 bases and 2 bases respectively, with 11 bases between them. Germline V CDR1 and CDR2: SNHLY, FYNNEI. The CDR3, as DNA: TGTGCCAGCAGTGCGGGTGGGCCGACTAATGAAAAACTGTTTTTT. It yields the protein CASSAGGPTNEKLFF.

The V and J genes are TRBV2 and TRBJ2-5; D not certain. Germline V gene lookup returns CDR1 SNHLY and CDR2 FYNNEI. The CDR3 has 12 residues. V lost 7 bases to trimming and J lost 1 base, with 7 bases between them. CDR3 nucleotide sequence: TGTGCCAGCATCCCGGTCCAAGAGACCCAGTACTTC. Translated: CASIPVQETQYF. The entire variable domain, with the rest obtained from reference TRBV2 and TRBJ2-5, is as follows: EPEVTQTPSHQVTQMGQEVILRCVPISNHLYFYWYRQILGQKVEFLVSFYNNEISEKSEIFDDQFSVERPDGSNFTLKIRSTKLEDSAMYFCASIPVQETQYFGPGTRLLVL.

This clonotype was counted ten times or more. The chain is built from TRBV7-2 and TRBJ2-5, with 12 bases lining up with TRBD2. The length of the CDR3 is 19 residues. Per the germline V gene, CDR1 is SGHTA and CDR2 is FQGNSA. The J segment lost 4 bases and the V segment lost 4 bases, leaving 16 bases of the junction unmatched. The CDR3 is CASSSDKWTSGISRETQYF. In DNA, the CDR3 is TGTGCCAGCAGCTCAGACAAGTGGACTAGCGGGATTTCACGAGAGACCCAGTACTTC.

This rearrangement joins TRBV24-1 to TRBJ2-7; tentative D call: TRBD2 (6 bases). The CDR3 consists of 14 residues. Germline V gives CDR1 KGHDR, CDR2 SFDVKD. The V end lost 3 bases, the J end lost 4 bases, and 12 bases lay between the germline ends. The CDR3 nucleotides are TGTGCCACCAGTGATGGGGGGATCGGGTACGAGCAGTACTTC. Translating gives CATSDGGIGYEQYF.

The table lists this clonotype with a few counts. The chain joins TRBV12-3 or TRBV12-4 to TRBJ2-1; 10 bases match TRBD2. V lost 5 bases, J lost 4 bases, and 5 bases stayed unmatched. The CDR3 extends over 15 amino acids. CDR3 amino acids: CASSGETSGYNEQFF. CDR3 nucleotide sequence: TGTGCCAGCAGTGGAGAGACTAGCGGGTACAATGAGCAGTTCTTC.